This T cell receptor (beta chain) was obtained from a study of CXCR3-negative and CXCR3-positive naive CD8 T cells (dated by TCRdb to about 2019). Regarding the research as a whole: In total, approximately 130 million TRB reads were obtained, corresponding to roughly 1.5 +/- 0.3 million reads per library. The diversity and physicochemical repertoire analyses included about a dozen donors pooled from two independent experiments. Naive subsets from 5 or 6 donors and memory cells from 3 donors were included in the TRBV-TRBJ cluster analysis.

On the study overall, not on this receptor specifically: Both naive subsets had comparably high repertoire diversity, while memory CD8+ T cells had much lower repertoire diversity. TRB CDR3s from CXCR3-positive naive cells showed higher hydrophobicity (lower Kidera factor 4), lower energy, and higher strength and volume indices than CXCR3-negative naive cells. Naive CXCR3-negative and CXCR3-positive cells from the same donor showed similar TRBV-TRBJ usage, whereas memory cells showed distinct patterns. Because surface CD5, which is linked to self-reactivity in mice, was comparable between the naive subsets, TCR interaction strength was also inferred from the physicochemical properties of TRB CDR3s. Because CXCR3 expression was partially decreased after cryopreservation, freshly isolated PBMCs were used for most assays.

The germline V gene gives CDR1 as MGHRA and CDR2 as YSYEKL. The CDR3, cysteine through phenylalanine, is 16 amino acids long. No DNA has been recorded. TCRdb records NextSeq 550 as the sequencer. The Human TCR Profiling Kit (MiLaboratory) was used to prepare UMI-labeled 5' RACE TRB cDNA libraries. cDNA synthesis used the entire amount of extracted RNA, and PCR amplification then used the entire amount of cDNA produced. Libraries were prepared in parallel using an identical number of PCR cycles. In the authors' own workflow: With a requirement of at least two reads per UMI, MIGEC and MiXCR extracted about 57,000 +/- 9,900 unique UMI-labeled TRB cDNA molecules per library. An average of roughly 40,000 +/- 10,000 functional in-frame TRB CDR3 nucleotide clonotypes without stop codons was found per library. Diversity metrics, including normalized Shannon-Wiener and Chao1, were computed in VDJtools after downsampling to 5000 UMI-labeled TRB molecules per sample. VDJtools computed clonotype-size-weighted physicochemical properties of the central five CDR3 residues: interaction energy, strength, volume and Kidera factor 4. Reads reprocessed by TCRdb are summarized as one entry per CDR3 protein sequence, and DNA is absent. The authors' filters were not applied to this entry. The sample has roughly 89,000 distinct CDR3 sequences on record. The ten most abundant clones make up over 1.5% of the sample.

About this clonotype itself: The specificity of this receptor is unknown.

Each CD8+ T cell subset was flow-sorted in triplicate, and a few hundred thousand cells per subset were placed directly into RLT lysis buffer. To exclude memory contaminants, naive CD8+ T cells were stringently defined as CD45RO-CCR7+CD27+CD95-. Peripheral blood mononuclear cells were isolated from buffy coats using standard density gradient centrifugation. A FACSAria III was used to flow-sort naive CXCR3-negative and CXCR3-positive CD8+ T cells. Total RNA was extracted from sorted cells with an RNeasy Mini Kit. The sequenced sample was naive CXCR3- CD8+ T cells from blood. This sample's cell subset or site label indicates: CD45RO-CCR7+CD27+CD95- naive CD8+ T cells lacking CXCR3 (TNR3-). The V and J genes are TRBV4-1 and TRBJ2-1; TCRdb indicates TRBD2, and absent DNA this call remains unverified. The TCR was taken from a human donor in good health. Some clones in this sample may be carry-over from other donors' samples. The CDR3 protein is CASSQVPGLGDNEQFF.